This entry lists 29 T cell receptor beta chains sequenced from one sample in a study of human T cells and chemical hapten exposure. TCRdb ran MiXCR on the RACE reads and lists one entry per CDR3 protein. This table has some 330,000 distinct CDR3 sequences, about 5% appearing once. Documented time point: pre-sensitization, week 0. Noted treatment: therapeutic diphenylcyclopropenone sensitization with weekly scalp DPC. This material consisted of whole blood, taken in connection with sensitization to the hapten diphenylcyclopropenone (DPC). These receptors were taken from a woman aged 18-29 years with alopecia areata. Some clones in this sample may be carry-over from other donors' samples.

The genes are TRBV5-1 and TRBJ2-5; D not resolved. The CDR3 has 19 residues. Germline CDR1 reads SGHRS; CDR2 reads YFSETQ. Trimming cost V 0 bases and J 0 bases, with 21 bases left between them. CDR3 in amino acids: CASSLGSTSADPYQETQYF. The DNA of the CDR3 is TGCGCCAGCAGCTTGGGGTCCACGAGCGCTGACCCGTACCAAGAGACCCAGTACTTC. The full variable domain, in which reference TRBV5-1 and TRBJ2-5 provide the parts outside the CDR3, is KAGVTQTPRYLIKTRGQQVTLSCSPISGHRSVSWYQQTPGQGLQFLFEYFSETQRNKGNFPGRFSGRQFSNSRSEMNVSTLELGDSALYLCASSLGSTSADPYQETQYFGPGTRLLVL.

This clonotype was observed many times. The rearrangement uses TRBV6-6 and TRBJ2-7; perhaps D is TRBD1 or TRBD2 (6 bases each). Germline loops: CDR1 MNHNY, CDR2 SVGAGI (reference sequence). V gave up 2 bases and J gave up 6 bases, with 11 bases separating them. The CDR3 is made up of 13 amino acids. CDR3 sequence (DNA): TGTGCCAGCAGTTACACTGGAGGGGGCGAGCAGTACTTC. Residues: CASSYTGGGEQYF.

Concerning this clonotype itself: The junction and the germline gene differ at one end; a read error may be behind it. The chain combines TRBV11-2 with TRBJ1-6; the match to TRBD1 covers 8 bases. The germline gives CDR1 SGHAT, CDR2 FQNNGV. This CDR3 is 14 amino acids long. The CDR3 protein is CASSRQGYSSPLHF. The CDR3 nucleotides are TGTGCCAGCAGCCGACAGGGGTATAGTTCACCCCTCCACTTT.

This clonotype was picked up a small number of times. V and J are TRBV4-2 and TRBJ1-2, with D hard to call. This CDR3 has 16 residues. The germline V gene encodes CDR1 LGHNA and CDR2 YNFKEQ. The V and J ends lost 3 bases and 1 base respectively, with 15 bases between them. Here the CDR3 reads CASSQTNRFNNYGYTF. The CDR3 bases are TGTGCCAGCAGCCAGACTAACAGATTTAATAACTATGGCTACACCTTC.

This clonotype has a count of ten or more. The chain joins TRBV20-1 to TRBJ2-3, with 12 bases that match TRBD2. CDR1 and CDR2 from the germline V gene are DFQATT and SNEGSKA (reference sequence). The CDR3 spans 15 residues. The ends lost 5 bases at V and 2 bases at J; junction bases unmatched: 5. Here the CDR3 DNA reads TGCAGTGCTCCGACTAGCGGGGGAGCCACAGATACGCAGTATTTT. Its protein is CSAPTSGGATDTQYF.

The chain recombines TRBV18 with TRBJ2-3, with TRBD2 matching 11 bases. Germline V lookup: CDR1 KGHSH, CDR2 LQKENI. This CDR3 is built from 17 residues. With V trimmed by 0 bases and J by 10 bases, 12 bases remained unmatched. The CDR3 DNA follows: TGTGCCAGCTCACCACCGGGACTAGCGGACGTAGATACTGCGCAGTATTTT. It is translated as CASSPPGLADVDTAQYF. The variable domain in full, with the rest retrieved from reference TRBV18 and TRBJ2-3, is NAGVMQNPRHLVRRRGQEARLRCSPMKGHSHVYWYRQLPEEGLKFMVYLQKENIIDESGMPKERFSAEFPKEGPSILRIQQVVRGDSAAYFCASSPPGLADVDTAQYFGPGTRLTVL.

The V and J genes are TRBV5-4 and TRBJ1-2; 8 bases are a match to TRBD1. CDR1 is SGHNT, CDR2 YYREEE, per germline (reference sequence). Losses at the gene ends were 2 bases for V and 7 bases for J; bases not matched to a gene: 7. The CDR3 covers 14 residues. CDR3 in DNA: TGTGCCAGCAGCTTTGAGGACAGGGTCCGTGGCTACACCTTC. The encoded protein is CASSFEDRVRGYTF.

The V and J genes are TRBV2 and TRBJ1-3; D unclear. Germline CDR1 SNHLY, CDR2 FYNNEI. The CDR3 extends over 13 amino acids. Trimming removed 7 bases at V and 0 bases at J, with 7 bases between. CDR3 amino acids: CASKAPSGNTIYF. The DNA for the CDR3 is TGTGCCAGCAAGGCCCCCTCTGGAAACACCATATATTTT.

In this sample, this clonotype turned up a few times. The genes are TRBV20-1 and TRBJ1-3; perhaps TRBD1 as D (5 bases). This CDR3 is built from 15 residues. The V end lost 6 bases, the J end lost 3 bases, and 18 bases lay between the germline ends. The germline V gene encodes CDR1 DFQATT and CDR2 SNEGSKA (reference sequence). The CDR3 DNA sequence: TGCAGTGCCGGTATTGGGACCCCGATTGGAAACACCATATATTTT. This gives the protein CSAGIGTPIGNTIYF.

This chain links TRBV5-5 with TRBJ1-2; 9 nucleotides line up with TRBD1. Germline values: CDR1 SGHKS, CDR2 YYEKEE (reference sequence). This CDR3 has 16 residues. The V and J ends lost 7 bases and 5 bases, in that order; junction bases with no gene match: 15. CDR3 region: CASQGRWTGEGYGYTF. The CDR3 bases are TGTGCCAGCCAAGGACGGTGGACAGGGGAAGGGTATGGCTACACCTTC.

The V call is TRBV6-2 or TRBV6-3, the J call TRBJ1-1, with TRBD1 identical over 9 bases. The CDR3 is 15 amino acids. V shed 2 bases and J 8 bases; nucleotides not matched to a gene: 9. The germline gives CDR1 MNHEY, CDR2 SVGEGT. The CDR3 protein is CASSYGAKGQGEAFF. CDR3 DNA sequence: TGTGCCAGCAGTTACGGGGCGAAGGGACAGGGCGAAGCTTTCTTT.

V and J are TRBV28 and TRBJ1-2, with 7 bases that match TRBD1. The J segment lost 5 bases and the V segment lost 5 bases, leaving 8 bases of the junction unmatched. The CDR3 is 14 residues long. CDR1 is MDHEN and CDR2 is SYDVKM in the germline V gene. The CDR3 DNA reads TGTGCCAGCAGTCCCGGACAGGCTTCGTATGGCTACACCTTC. Translated: CASSPGQASYGYTF.

The sample holds many counts of this clonotype. The rearrangement joins TRBV29-1 to TRBJ1-2; D unclear. The CDR3 is 13 amino acids. The V gene lost 4 bases and the J gene lost 0 bases, with 9 bases spanning the gap. The germline V gene has CDR1 SQVTM and CDR2 ANQGSEA. As DNA, the CDR3 is TGCAGCGTTGTAAGTGGTACTAACTATGGCTACACCTTC. The encoded protein is CSVVSGTNYGYTF.

The table lists this clonotype with many counts. The chain carries TRBV7-6 and TRBJ1-6, with TRBD1 matching 8 bases. Germline lookup yields CDR1 SGHVS and CDR2 FNYEAQ. Losses at the gene ends were 5 bases for V and 9 bases for J; bases not matched to a gene: 6. The CDR3 consists of 14 residues. CDR3 sequence (DNA): TGTGCCAGCAGCCGGACAGGGTCATCTTCACCCCTCCACTTT. The encoded protein is CASSRTGSSSPLHF.

This rearrangement joins TRBV27 to TRBJ1-1; 10 bases line up with TRBD1. Trimming cost V 5 bases and J 4 bases; bases outside gene matches: 7. Germline V gene data show CDR1 as MNHEY and CDR2 as SMNVEV (reference sequence). This CDR3 region has 15 residues. This CDR3 is CASSPRTGGGTEAFF. DNA for the CDR3: TGTGCCAGCAGTCCCCGGACAGGGGGGGGCACTGAAGCTTTCTTT.

This clonotype was seen a few times. The chain joins TRBV11-2 to TRBJ2-5, with 7 bases aligning to TRBD2. With V trimmed by 0 bases and J by 2 bases, 9 bases remained unmatched. The CDR3 totals 17 residues. The germline gives CDR1 SGHAT, CDR2 FQNNGV. CDR3 amino acids: CASSLDTGGAEQETQYF. CDR3 nucleotide sequence: TGTGCCAGCAGCTTAGATACGGGAGGAGCGGAACAAGAGACCCAGTACTTC.

This clonotype was detected many times. DNA for the CDR3: TGCAGTGCTAGAGATCCTGGGAACACTGAAGCTTTCTTT. It specifies CSARDPGNTEAFF. The chain links TRBV20-1 to TRBJ1-1; D is unclear. CDR1 is DFQATT, CDR2 SNEGSKA, per germline (reference sequence). Trimming left V 0 bases short and J 1 base short, with 6 bases between. The CDR3 contains 13 residues.

The chain recombines TRBV6-2 or TRBV6-3 with TRBJ2-3; weak D call: TRBD2 (5 bases). The germline V gene has CDR1 MNHEY and CDR2 SVGEGT. The CDR3 is 14 residues long. V lost 5 bases and J 3 bases, leaving 12 bases between the germline ends. The CDR3 is CASSGGLATDTQYF. Here the CDR3 DNA reads TGTGCCAGCAGTGGAGGACTTGCAACAGATACGCAGTATTTT.

At least ten counts were recorded for this clonotype. This chain links TRBV6-2 or TRBV6-3 with TRBJ2-7; 10 bases match TRBD2. Germline CDR1 and CDR2: MNHEY and SVGEGT. The length of the CDR3 is 13 residues. The junction had 0 bases not matched to a gene; V was cut back by 1 base and J by 6 bases. CDR3: CASSYLAGGEQYF. The CDR3 nucleotides are TGTGCCAGCAGTTACTTAGCGGGGGGCGAGCAGTACTTC.

In its sample, this clonotype was seen many times. V and J are TRBV4-1 and TRBJ2-5; 8 nucleotides agree with TRBD2. This CDR3 is 16 amino acids long. The J segment lost 5 bases and the V segment lost 0 bases, leaving 8 bases of the junction unmatched. The germline V gene has CDR1 MGHRA and CDR2 YSYEKL. The CDR3 reads CASSQDRGGRIETQYF. As DNA, the CDR3 is TGCGCCAGCAGCCAAGATCGCGGGGGGCGCATTGAGACCCAGTACTTC.

This clonotype showed up just a few times. J is TRBJ1-2 and V is TRBV13, with a possible D match to TRBD1 (5 bases). V gave up 1 base and J gave up 4 bases, with 25 bases separating them. CDR1 is PRHDT, CDR2 FYEKMQ, per germline (reference sequence). The CDR3 contains 19 residues. CDR3 loop: CASSLVILVAGEGVYGYTF. CDR3 nucleotides: TGTGCCAGCAGCTTAGTTATCCTTGTGGCGGGGGAAGGTGTCTATGGCTACACCTTC. The complete variable domain, with remaining parts taken from reference TRBV13 and TRBJ1-2, reads AAGVIQSPRHLIKEKRETATLKCYPIPRHDTVYWYQQGPGQDPQFLISFYEKMQSDKGSIPDRFSAQQFSDYHSELNMSSLELGDSALYFCASSLVILVAGEGVYGYTFGSGTRLTVV.

This clonotype was found many times. This chain uses TRBV27 with TRBJ1-1; D perhaps matches TRBD1 (6 bases). Trimming stripped 7 bases from V and 7 bases from J, with 19 bases between. Germline V gives CDR1 MNHEY, CDR2 SMNVEV (reference sequence). The CDR3 spans 14 residues. CDR3 region: CASTLIPGANEAFF. The CDR3 nucleotides are TGTGCCAGCACCCTAATCCCGGGGGCAAATGAAGCTTTCTTT.

Ten or more counts support this clonotype. The gene calls are TRBV4-1 and TRBJ1-6, with D unclear. The CDR3 spans 18 residues. CDR1 and CDR2 (germline): MGHRA, YSYEKL. V lost 1 base to trimming and J lost 0 bases, with 13 bases between them. For the CDR3, the DNA is TGCGCCAGCAGCCAAGTGGTCGGGCGGAACTCCTATAATTCACCCCTCCACTTT. It translates to CASSQVVGRNSYNSPLHF.

The genes are TRBV10-3 and TRBJ2-1; D not resolved. V dropped 9 bases and J dropped 4 bases, with 7 bases sitting between them. Germline lookup yields CDR1 ENHRY and CDR2 SYGVKD. The CDR3 length is 11 residues. The CDR3 spells CAIKDYNEQFF. CDR3 coding DNA: TGTGCCATAAAAGATTACAATGAGCAGTTCTTC.

This clonotype was seen at least ten times. The chain has TRBV5-1 and TRBJ1-5, with D possibly TRBD1 on 6 matching bases. V dropped 0 bases and J dropped 7 bases, with 17 bases sitting between them. This CDR3 has 16 residues. Germline V gene lookup returns CDR1 SGHRS and CDR2 YFSETQ. The CDR3 DNA reads as TGCGCCAGCAGCTTGGCCCCGGCAGGGGCGGACCAGCCCCAGCATTTT. Translation: CASSLAPAGADQPQHF.

This rearrangement joins TRBV6-6 to TRBJ2-1; D unclear. The germline V gene has CDR1 MNHNY and CDR2 SVGAGI (reference sequence). With 2 bases removed from V and 5 bases from J, the gap between germline ends came to 13 bases. This CDR3 region has 15 residues. CDR3 protein: CASSYALFGNNEQFF. The CDR3 nucleotides read TGTGCCAGCAGTTACGCCTTATTTGGGAACAATGAGCAGTTCTTC.

This clonotype was recorded at least ten times. The chain combines TRBV11-2 with TRBJ2-6; unclear D gene. Between the trimmed V and J ends, which lost 7 bases and 0 bases, there was a span of 22 bases. Germline CDR1 is SGHAT and CDR2 is FQNNGV. The CDR3 is 19 residues long. DNA for the CDR3: TGTGCCAGCACGACTCTTCGGGTCCTTCCTCTCTCTGGGGCCAACGTCCTGACTTTC. As protein: CASTTLRVLPLSGANVLTF.

This clonotype was counted many times. The V call is TRBV5-1, the J call TRBJ2-1, with 11 bases aligning to TRBD2. Germline V gene lookup returns CDR1 SGHRS and CDR2 YFSETQ. With 2 bases clipped from V and 10 bases from J, the junction kept 11 bases outside the gene matches. There are 16 residues in the CDR3. Here the CDR3 DNA reads TGCGCCAGCAGCTTTAGGCTAGCGGGGGGCTTCCGGGAGCAGTTCTTC. It is translated as CASSFRLAGGFREQFF.

Only a few counts were recorded for this clonotype. The J gene is TRBJ2-7, the V gene TRBV14; D may correspond to TRBD1 or TRBD2 (5 bases each). Per germline, CDR1 SGHDN and CDR2 FVKESK. The CDR3 is 15 amino acids. V was cut by 0 bases and J by 10 bases, with 19 bases left in between. CDR3 amino acids: CASSQDLSNGAVQYF. CDR3 coding DNA: TGTGCCAGCAGCCAAGATCTGAGTAACGGGGCAGTTCAGTACTTC.